These T cell receptor beta chains were read from a single sample in a study of vaccination effects on CD4 cells after COVID-19. TCRdb keeps only in-frame clones here, not all; method: immunoSEQ multiplex PCR. The top ten hold roughly 16% of the sample, which has 29,000 or so clones, around 74% seen once. No antigen has been assigned to these receptors. The specimen comprised CD4+ T cells from PBMCs cultured with HCoV-OC43 spike peptides, sampled after COVID-19 vaccination. Receptors originate from a human donor who received a COVID-19 vaccine. The CDR3 runs from the conserved cysteine through the conserved F or W. A D gene is named only where the DNA matches it firmly. Part of the rows lack a size; the others show once, few, many or a class for expanded clones.

CDR3 length,V gene,D gene,clone size,J gene,CDR3 protein,CDR3 DNA
15,TRBV19,TRBD2,.,TRBJ2-7,CASSIGAGGHYEQYF,TGTGCCAGTAGTATAGGGGCGGGGGGCCACTACGAGCAGTACTTC
15,TRBV28,.,few,TRBJ1-2,CASSLPGHPNYGYTF,TGTGCCAGCAGTTTGCCCGGACACCCTAACTATGGCTACACCTTC
16,TRBV15,.,.,TRBJ2-1,CATSMGSQSSYNEQFF,TGTGCCACCAGCATGGGCAGCCAGAGCTCCTACAATGAGCAGTTCTTC
13,TRBV4-1,.,once,TRBJ1-2,CASSPQVNYGYTF,TGCGCCAGCAGCCCTCAGGTTAACTATGGCTACACCTTC
14,TRBV12-5,.,.,TRBJ2-7,CASGLGGSSYEQYF,TGTGCTAGTGGTTTGGGGGGGAGCTCCTACGAGCAGTACTTC
13,TRBV28,.,.,TRBJ1-2,CASSLQTGYGYTF,TGTGCCAGCAGTTTACAGACAGGCTATGGCTACACCTTC
14,TRBV4-1,.,.,TRBJ2-7,CASSRGTSLVEQYF,TGCGCCAGCAGCCGGGGGACTTCTCTCGTCGAGCAGTACTTC
17,TRBV5-4,.,.,TRBJ1-2,CASSPGVPGHTNYGYTF,TGTGCCAGCAGCCCCGGGGTGCCGGGACACACTAACTATGGCTACACCTTC
15,TRBV19,.,.,TRBJ2-2,CASSMWTANTGELFF,TGTGCCAGTAGTATGTGGACAGCGAACACCGGGGAGCTGTTTTTT
13,TRBV6-6,.,.,TRBJ1-5,CASSPDLNQPQHF,TGTGCCAGCAGCCCGGACCTCAATCAGCCCCAGCATTTT
14,TRBV7-2,.,.,TRBJ1-5,CASSALGGKQPQHF,TGTGCCAGCAGCGCCCTGGGGGGGAAGCAGCCCCAGCATTTT
16,TRBV2,TRBD2,few,TRBJ2-7,CASSDGGTSGGYEQYF,TGTGCCAGCAGTGATGGGGGGACTAGCGGGGGTTACGAGCAGTACTTC
16,TRBV7-9,.,.,TRBJ1-1,CASSLFRAQGNTEAFF,TGTGCCAGCAGCTTATTCCGGGCACAGGGGAACACTGAAGCTTTCTTT
14,TRBV3-1/TRBV3-2,TRBD2,.,TRBJ2-1,CASSQTSAYNEQFF,TGTGCCAGCAGCCAGACTAGCGCCTACAATGAGCAGTTCTTC
18,TRBV4-1,.,few,TRBJ1-1,CASSQDSWQAMRTTEAFF,TGCGCCAGCAGCCAAGATAGTTGGCAGGCGATGAGGACCACTGAAGCTTTCTTT
12,TRBV11-2,.,.,TRBJ1-2,CASSTRPYGYTF,TGTGCCAGCAGCACCAGACCCTACGGCTACACCTTC
14,TRBV18,.,.,TRBJ1-6,CASSPQGGSSPLHF,TGTGCCAGCTCACCACAGGGTGGTTCTTCACCCCTCCACTTT
14,TRBV5-1,.,.,TRBJ1-1,CASSQGPSGAEAFF,TGCGCCAGCAGCCAGGGACCGTCGGGTGCTGAAGCTTTCTTT
15,TRBV7-8,TRBD1,once,TRBJ2-7,CASSYGQGSTYEQYF,TGTGCCAGCAGCTACGGACAGGGGTCTACCTACGAGCAGTACTTC
14,TRBV5-6,.,.,TRBJ1-3,CASSPGGEGNTIYF,TGTGCCAGCAGCCCGGGGGGAGAAGGAAACACCATATATTTT
16,TRBV15,.,.,TRBJ2-7,CATSRVTGPGSYEQYF,TGTGCCACCAGCAGAGTAACAGGTCCGGGCTCCTACGAGCAGTACTTC
15,TRBV24-1,.,few,TRBJ2-2,CATSMAELNTGELFF,TGTGCCACCAGTATGGCAGAGCTTAACACCGGGGAGCTGTTTTTT
15,TRBV15,.,once,TRBJ2-6,CATSRDNSGANVLTF,TGTGCCACCAGCAGAGACAACTCTGGGGCCAACGTCCTGACTTTC
15,TRBV6-5,.,.,TRBJ2-6,CASSYRGSGANVLTF,TGTGCCAGCAGTTACAGGGGATCTGGGGCCAACGTCCTGACTTTC
16,TRBV3-1/TRBV3-2,.,.,TRBJ2-6,CASSRLGSSGANVLTF,TGTGCCAGCAGCCGCCTGGGGAGCTCTGGGGCCAACGTCCTGACTTTC
14,TRBV6-4,TRBD2,.,TRBJ2-3,CASSPTSGSPTQYF,TGTGCCAGCAGTCCGACTAGCGGGAGCCCTACGCAGTATTTT
18,TRBV3-1/TRBV3-2,TRBD2,few,TRBJ2-6,CASDQRGSGFSGANVLTF,TGTGCCAGCGACCAACGGGGTAGCGGGTTCTCTGGGGCCAACGTCCTGACTTTC
13,TRBV19,.,.,TRBJ1-1,CASKRGGYTEAFF,TGTGCCAGTAAGAGGGGGGGGTACACTGAAGCTTTCTTT
14,TRBV27,TRBD2,once,TRBJ2-1,CASSPQGGPIEQFF,TGTGCCAGCAGTCCCCAGGGAGGGCCTATTGAGCAGTTCTTC
17,TRBV5-1,TRBD2,.,TRBJ2-5,CASSLVLAGGPEETQYF,TGCGCCAGCAGCTTGGTATTAGCGGGGGGTCCGGAAGAGACCCAGTACTTC
14,TRBV5-4,TRBD1,few,TRBJ2-7,CASSRQGVSYEQYF,TGTGCCAGCAGCCGCCAGGGGGTCTCCTACGAGCAGTACTTC
16,TRBV29-1,TRBD2,once,TRBJ2-3,CSVAGLAGGDDDTQYF,TGCAGCGTTGCCGGACTAGCGGGGGGCGATGACGATACGCAGTATTTT
17,TRBV3-1/TRBV3-2,.,.,TRBJ1-3,CASSQDSEWTSGNTIYF,TGTGCCAGCAGCCAAGATTCGGAATGGACCTCTGGAAACACCATATATTTT
15,TRBV10-2,.,.,TRBJ1-4,CASSVHRVTNEKLFF,TGCGCCAGCAGTGTCCACAGGGTAACTAATGAAAAACTGTTTTTT
15,TRBV7-9,.,.,TRBJ1-1,CASSLALQGNTEAFF,TGTGCCAGCAGCTTAGCCTTACAGGGGAACACTGAAGCTTTCTTT
15,TRBV5-1,.,few,TRBJ1-1,CASSLVRGGNTEAFF,TGCGCCAGCAGCTTGGTTCGGGGGGGGAACACTGAAGCTTTCTTT
11,TRBV20-1,.,.,TRBJ2-1,CSGGQNNEQFF,TGCAGTGGCGGGCAGAATAATGAGCAGTTCTTC
13,TRBV6-2/TRBV6-3,.,.,TRBJ1-5,CASSYTRDQPQHF,TGTGCCAGCAGTTACACCCGGGATCAGCCCCAGCATTTT
17,TRBV4-1,TRBD2,once,TRBJ2-4,CASSQDRSGKDKNIQYF,TGCGCCAGCAGCCAAGATCGTAGCGGGAAGGACAAAAACATTCAGTACTTC
15,TRBV11-2,.,few,TRBJ1-3,CASSLVRHSGNTIYF,TGTGCCAGCAGCTTAGTGCGTCACTCTGGAAACACCATATATTTT
18,TRBV10-1,TRBD2,few,TRBJ2-4,CASSETSGLRLAKNIQYF,TGCGCCAGCAGTGAGACATCGGGACTACGATTAGCCAAAAACATTCAGTACTTC
18,TRBV6-1,.,.,TRBJ1-6,CASSEYHPRTGYNSPLHF,TGTGCCAGCAGTGAGTATCATCCCAGGACGGGATATAATTCACCCCTCCACTTT
15,TRBV3-1/TRBV3-2,.,.,TRBJ2-5,CASSQTGPPGETQYF,TGTGCCAGCAGCCAAACAGGGCCCCCAGGGGAGACCCAGTACTTC
19,TRBV18,.,few,TRBJ1-3,CASSPRPQGSGWAGNTIYF,TGTGCCAGCTCACCACGCCCGCAGGGTAGCGGCTGGGCTGGAAACACCATATATTTT
21,TRBV12-5,TRBD2,.,TRBJ2-1,CASGLVISGSGEMGTYNEQFF,TGTGCTAGTGGTTTGGTAATTAGCGGGAGTGGGGAGATGGGGACCTACAATGAGCAGTTCTTC
17,TRBV5-4,.,.,TRBJ2-7,CASSLEDILRGRYEQYF,TGTGCCAGCAGCTTGGAGGACATCTTACGAGGTCGCTACGAGCAGTACTTC
16,TRBV5-1,.,.,TRBJ2-5,CASIRGASGFQETQYF,TGCGCCAGCATCCGGGGGGCTAGCGGATTTCAAGAGACCCAGTACTTC